Listed below are T cell receptor beta chains from one sample, sequenced in a study of memory CD4+ T cells and cytomegalovirus serostatus. TCRdb's copy holds only in-frame clones and misses some; the assay was immunoSEQ multiplex PCR. The top ten clones hold about 0.79% of a sample with about 41,000 clones, 79% of them seen once. The sequenced material came from memory CD4+ T cells from blood. The source is an adult in good health and CMV-seronegative. CDR3s include the opening cysteine and the closing phenylalanine or tryptophan. A D gene is named only where the DNA matches it firmly. A row's size may be missing; if present it is once, few, many or a size class.

v_call	clone_size	d_call	j_call	cdr3_nt	cdr3_aa
TRBV19	-	-	TRBJ1-2	TGTGCCAGTAGTACTGTGGGGACGGTTGGCTACACCTTC	CASSTVGTVGYTF
TRBV28	once	TRBD1	TRBJ1-6	TGTGCCAGCAGTACCCGACAGGGAGGTAATTCACCCCTCCACTTT	CASSTRQGGNSPLHF
TRBV5-1	-	-	TRBJ2-7	TGCGCCAGCAGTGGCGGAAGCTCCTACGAGCAGTACTTC	CASSGGSSYEQYF
TRBV7-2	-	-	TRBJ1-6	TGTGCCAGCAGCTCGTTACTTGGTTGGACAACGGATTCACCCCTCCACTTT	CASSSLLGWTTDSPLHF
TRBV5-5	-	-	TRBJ1-1	TGTGCCAGCAGCCGGGCCGGGACCAGCAAGAACACTGAAGCTTTCTTT	CASSRAGTSKNTEAFF
TRBV30	few	-	TRBJ1-1	TGTGCCTGGAGTGTACTTTGGGGGTCGGGGAACACTGAAGCTTTCTTT	CAWSVLWGSGNTEAFF
TRBV7-8	-	-	TRBJ2-3	TGTGCCAGCAGCCCGCGCCTACTAGGAACGCAGTATTTT	CASSPRLLGTQYF
TRBV30	-	TRBD1	TRBJ1-6	TGTGCCTGGAGGGGACAGCGCCTGGATGCTTCACCCCTCCACTTT	CAWRGQRLDASPLHF
TRBV19	few	-	TRBJ1-1	TGTGCCAGTAGGAACCCCTTTTGGACTGAAGCTTTCTTT	CASRNPFWTEAFF
TRBV5-1	-	TRBD2	TRBJ2-5	TGCGCCAGCAGCTTGGCACTAGCGGAGGGGGGGACCCAGTACTTC	CASSLALAEGGTQYF
TRBV15	-	-	TRBJ2-1	TGTGCCACCAGCAGAGGCTATGAGCAGTTCTTC	CATSRGYEQFF
TRBV6-1	-	TRBD1	TRBJ2-7	TGTGCCAGCATTTGGACAGGGACCTACGAGCAGTACTTC	CASIWTGTYEQYF
TRBV11-1	once	-	TRBJ1-3	TGTGCCAGCAGCTTAGTCCGTCGGAGCTCTGGAAACACCATATATTTT	CASSLVRRSSGNTIYF
TRBV4-2	-	TRBD2	TRBJ2-2	TGTGCCAGCAGCGCATTAGCGGGGGAGGTCACCGGGGAGCTGTTTTTT	CASSALAGEVTGELFF
TRBV12-5	-	-	TRBJ1-3	TGTGCTAGTGGCAGAGTGGGAAACACCATATATTTT	CASGRVGNTIYF
TRBV5-6	medium-sized	-	TRBJ2-6	TGTGCCAGCAGCTTGGTCTCTGGGGCCAACGTCCTGACTTTC	CASSLVSGANVLTF
TRBV4-2	-	TRBD1	TRBJ2-7	TGTGCCAGCAGCCGGGACAGGACTGCCTACGAGCAGTACTTC	CASSRDRTAYEQYF
TRBV6-5	-	TRBD1	TRBJ1-2	TGTGCCAGCAAGTGGGACAGGGACTATGGCTACACCTTC	CASKWDRDYGYTF
TRBV18	-	TRBD1	TRBJ1-2	TGTGCCAGCTCACCTCCGGGACAGGGGTATGGCTACACCTTC	CASSPPGQGYGYTF
TRBV5-1	-	TRBD2	TRBJ2-7	TGCGCCAGCCGTCCTACGGGGGGCTCCTACGAGCAGTACTTC	CASRPTGGSYEQYF
TRBV5-4	-	-	TRBJ2-7	TGTGCCAGCAGCCGAATGACGGCCACCGTTTACGAGCAGTACTTC	CASSRMTATVYEQYF
TRBV6-1	-	-	TRBJ2-7	TGTGCCAGCAGTGAAGTAAAGTCCGCCTACGAGCAGTACTTC	CASSEVKSAYEQYF
TRBV6-6	-	TRBD2	TRBJ2-3	TGTGCCAGCAGTTACTTAGCGGGGGGATTTGATACGCAGTATTTT	CASSYLAGGFDTQYF
TRBV5-8	-	-	TRBJ2-5	TGTGCCAGCGCGTGGGGGGTAGGGACGGTTCAGACCCAGTACTTC	CASAWGVGTVQTQYF
TRBV19	-	-	TRBJ1-1	TGTGCCAGTACGTCCGGTGACACTGAAGCTTTCTTT	CASTSGDTEAFF
TRBV5-1	-	TRBD1	TRBJ1-2	TGCGCCAGCAGACCCGGACAGGGGAACACTAACTATGGCTACACCTTC	CASRPGQGNTNYGYTF
TRBV9	-	TRBD1	TRBJ1-3	TGTGCCAGCAGCGTAGACCCAGGGGGGACTTCTGGAAACACCATATATTTT	CASSVDPGGTSGNTIYF
TRBV2	once	TRBD2	TRBJ2-5	TGTGCCAGCAGCGACCCCGGGGGGGCGCGAGAGACCCAGTACTTC	CASSDPGGARETQYF
TRBV7-2	-	TRBD2	TRBJ2-2	TGTGCCAGCAGCCGGACTAGCGGGAACACCGGGGAGCTGTTTTTT	CASSRTSGNTGELFF
TRBV7-3	-	TRBD2	TRBJ2-5	TGTGCCAGCAGCCCCCAAGCGGGGGGAGGGACCCAGTACTTC	CASSPQAGGGTQYF
TRBV27	-	-	TRBJ1-5	TGTGCCAGCAGTTTAATGGGACGGGTGAATCAGCCCCAGCATTTT	CASSLMGRVNQPQHF
TRBV30	-	-	TRBJ1-2	TGTGCCTGGAGTCCCGGCCCTTCAACGGGCTACACCTTC	CAWSPGPSTGYTF
TRBV7-9	-	-	TRBJ2-5	TGTGCCAGCAGCTTAACGGGGGACCAAGAGACCCAGTACTTC	CASSLTGDQETQYF
TRBV30	once	-	TRBJ1-1	TGTGCCTGGAGTCAGAGTGTCACTGAAGCTTTCTTT	CAWSQSVTEAFF
TRBV5-3	-	TRBD2	TRBJ2-5	TGTGCCAGAAGCTGCGCGGTTTGGGCGGGGGAAGAGACCCAGTACTTC	CARSCAVWAGEETQYF
TRBV6-5	-	-	TRBJ2-5	TGTGCCAGCAGTTCTCGGAGGGAGACCCAGTACTTC	CASSSRRETQYF
TRBV4-2	-	TRBD2	TRBJ2-2	TGTGCCAGCAGCCAGGGAGGGACCGGGGAGCTGTTTTTT	CASSQGGTGELFF
TRBV6-6	-	-	TRBJ2-7	TGTGCCAGCAGTTACTCTCAGGGGGGAGCCTACGAGCAGTACTTC	CASSYSQGGAYEQYF
TRBV7-8	-	-	TRBJ1-2	TGTGCCAGCAGCCCAAGGGGAGGGGTCGACTACACCTTC	CASSPRGGVDYTF
TRBV2	-	-	TRBJ1-3	TGTGCCAGCAGGGTACACAGCTCTGGAAACACCATATATTTT	CASRVHSSGNTIYF
TRBV5-1	-	TRBD2	TRBJ2-1	TGCGCCAGCAGCTCCGGGGGGATTTACAATGAGCAGTTCTTC	CASSSGGIYNEQFF
TRBV7-2	-	-	TRBJ1-5	TGTGCCAGCAGCCGGGACTCCTATCAGCCCCAGCATTTT	CASSRDSYQPQHF
TRBV5-1	-	TRBD2	TRBJ2-7	TGCGCCAGCAGCTTGGATCCGGGACTAGCGGGCAGGACCCTCTACGAGCAGTACTTC	CASSLDPGLAGRTLYEQYF
TRBV5-1	-	-	TRBJ1-1	TGCGCCAGCAGTCGGGACCCTCTACTCAACACTGAAGCTTTCTTT	CASSRDPLLNTEAFF
TRBV29-1	-	TRBD2	TRBJ2-1	TGCAGCGTAACTAGCGGGGGACCATACAATGAGCAGTTCTTC	CSVTSGGPYNEQFF